A selection of T cell receptor beta chains follows, all from one sample in a study of radiotherapy plus CTLA-4 blockade in lung cancer. TCRdb keeps only in-frame clones here, not all; method: immunoSEQ multiplex PCR. The sample lists over 85,000 clones, around 88% occurring once. The sample was peripheral blood, taken from a patient treated with radiotherapy plus ipilimumab. The receptors derive from a human donor with non-small cell lung cancer that progressed on radiotherapy plus ipilimumab. The CDR3 runs from the conserved cysteine through the conserved F or W. Fields, in order: D gene, J gene, V gene, clone size, CDR3 protein, CDR3 DNA. The D gene is left open where the match is weak. A clone size is listed for some rows: how often the clone was seen (once, few, many), or a class if it is expanded.

TRBD1,TRBJ2-4,TRBV27,NA,CASSQGAGGNPKNIQYF,TGTGCCAGCAGTCAGGGGGCAGGGGGCAATCCCAAAAACATTCAGTACTTC
NA,TRBJ2-1,TRBV21-1,NA,CASSLRTGDNEQFF,TGTGCCAGCAGCCTCCGGACAGGGGACAATGAGCAGTTCTTC
TRBD2,TRBJ2-1,TRBV6-6,NA,CASSYPEAGGYNEQFF,TGTGCCAGCAGTTACCCAGAAGCGGGGGGCTACAATGAGCAGTTCTTC
NA,TRBJ2-1,TRBV6-5,once,CASRRDPTYNEQFF,TGTGCCAGCCGGAGGGACCCAACCTACAATGAGCAGTTCTTC
NA,TRBJ1-4,TRBV20-1,NA,CSASGDEKLFF,TGCAGTGCTAGTGGGGATGAAAAACTGTTTTTT
NA,TRBJ1-1,TRBV19,NA,CASSIRIEAFF,TGTGCCAGTAGTATTAGAATTGAAGCTTTCTTT
NA,TRBJ1-1,TRBV28,NA,CASSLVGAPNTEAFF,TGTGCCAGCAGTTTAGTGGGGGCCCCGAACACTGAAGCTTTCTTT
NA,TRBJ1-1,TRBV30,once,CAWSVFVGVGTEAFF,TGTGCCTGGAGTGTTTTCGTGGGAGTAGGCACTGAAGCTTTCTTT
NA,TRBJ2-7,TRBV7-2,NA,CASSLTPGVGEQYF,TGTGCCAGCAGCTTAACTCCGGGAGTCGGTGAGCAGTACTTC
NA,TRBJ2-7,TRBV7-8,once,CASTLDRAYEQYF,TGTGCCAGCACCTTGGACAGAGCCTACGAGCAGTACTTC
NA,TRBJ1-1,TRBV2,NA,CASKALVNTEAFF,TGTGCCAGCAAAGCCCTAGTGAACACTGAAGCTTTCTTT
NA,TRBJ1-5,TRBV19,few,CASSPRDGILFQPQHF,TGTGCCAGTAGTCCAAGGGACGGAATTTTGTTCCAGCCCCAGCATTTT
NA,TRBJ2-7,TRBV28,NA,CASSFPPAQRTSYEQYF,TGTGCCAGCAGTTTCCCCCCCGCACAGCGGACCTCCTACGAGCAGTACTTC
TRBD2,TRBJ2-5,TRBV29-1,NA,CSVKPGGGETQYF,TGCAGCGTGAAACCTGGGGGGGGAGAGACCCAGTACTTC
TRBD2,TRBJ2-7,TRBV5-1,NA,CARRLAGEAYEQYF,TGCGCCCGACGGCTAGCGGGAGAAGCCTACGAGCAGTACTTC
NA,TRBJ1-5,TRBV18,NA,CASSSKLQGTNQPQHF,TGTGCCAGCTCATCGAAGTTACAGGGTACGAATCAGCCCCAGCATTTT
NA,TRBJ2-7,TRBV6-5,NA,CASKIVGSSYEQYF,TGTGCCAGCAAAATTGTCGGAAGCTCCTACGAGCAGTACTTC
NA,TRBJ2-5,TRBV28,NA,CASSQQPRETQYF,TGTGCCAGCAGCCAGCAGCCGCGGGAGACCCAGTACTTC
NA,TRBJ1-1,TRBV7-2,NA,CASSLAPIGTPNTEAFF,TGTGCCAGCAGCTTAGCACCTATAGGGACACCGAACACTGAAGCTTTCTTT
NA,TRBJ1-2,TRBV28,NA,CASSLTGQLYGYTF,TGTGCCAGCAGTTTAACGGGGCAGCTCTATGGCTACACCTTC
NA,TRBJ1-1,TRBV19,NA,CASSIGQTNTEAFF,TGTGCCAGTAGTATAGGACAGACAAACACTGAAGCTTTCTTT
NA,TRBJ1-2,TRBV4-1,NA,CASSLQGDGYGYTF,TGCGCCAGCAGCCTTCAGGGCGACGGATATGGCTACACCTTC
TRBD2,TRBJ2-1,TRBV2,NA,CASSTRRTSGSINEQFF,TGTGCCAGCTCTACCAGAAGGACTAGCGGGAGCATCAATGAGCAGTTCTTC
NA,TRBJ2-3,TRBV2,NA,CASSERGRDTQYF,TGTGCCAGCAGTGAACGGGGAAGAGATACGCAGTATTTT
NA,TRBJ2-1,TRBV27,once,CASSLSGTGLNEQFF,TGTGCCAGCAGTTTATCTGGGACTGGGCTCAATGAGCAGTTCTTC
TRBD2,TRBJ2-1,TRBV6-5,NA,CASSYSILAGGNEQFF,TGTGCCAGCAGTTACTCGATACTAGCGGGGGGCAATGAGCAGTTCTTC
NA,TRBJ1-5,TRBV5-1,NA,CASSRGGGNQPQHF,TGCGCCAGCAGCCGGGGTGGCGGCAATCAGCCCCAGCATTTT
NA,TRBJ1-1,TRBV18,NA,CASSSLQGEGEAFF,TGTGCCAGCTCATCGTTACAGGGAGAGGGGGAAGCTTTCTTT
NA,TRBJ1-4,TRBV19,NA,CASKHTENEKLFF,TGTGCCAGTAAACACACGGAGAATGAAAAACTGTTTTTT
NA,TRBJ1-3,TRBV7-9,NA,CASSKREGSGNTIYF,TGTGCCAGCTCCAAACGGGAGGGGAGTGGAAACACCATATATTTT
NA,TRBJ2-7,TRBV5-1,NA,CASSLARGNYEQYF,TGCGCCAGCAGCTTGGCCCGGGGAAACTACGAGCAGTACTTC
NA,TRBJ1-5,TRBV7-9,NA,CASSPTGASQPQHF,TGTGCCAGCAGCCCAACGGGGGCTAGTCAGCCCCAGCATTTT
TRBD1,TRBJ1-1,TRBV6-1,NA,CASSVDRVRTEAFF,TGTGCCAGCAGTGTCGACAGGGTGAGAACTGAAGCTTTCTTT
TRBD2,TRBJ2-7,TRBV7-9,NA,CASSELAGKYEQYF,TGTGCCAGCAGCGAACTAGCGGGAAAGTACGAGCAGTACTTC
NA,TRBJ2-3,TRBV2,NA,CASRSSVTDTQYF,TGTGCCAGCAGGAGTTCGGTCACAGATACGCAGTATTTT
NA,TRBJ2-7,TRBV6-5,NA,CASHPRFGPSYEQYF,TGTGCCAGCCATCCTCGCTTCGGCCCCTCCTACGAGCAGTACTTC
NA,TRBJ2-1,TRBV9,NA,CASSRTTTNEQFF,TGTGCCAGCAGCAGGACGACCACCAATGAGCAGTTCTTC